This TCR beta chain appears in the sequencing data of a study of T cells after yellow fever vaccination. Study-wide background: Any fraction with a low cell number was prepared using SMART-Seq v4 Ultra Low Input.

This clonotype was seen only a few times. What it binds is not known. Germline V CDR1 and CDR2: SGDLS, YYNGEE. The J segment lost 1 base and the V segment lost 3 bases, leaving 4 bases of the junction unmatched. There are 17 residues in the CDR3. Study-wide results and limits: Subsequent booster samples again held most clones from primary vaccination (around 96% CD4, nearly 90% CD8). Within FACS-sorted repertoires, abundant clonotypes contaminating from the bulk population could be present.

TCRdb used MiXCR to reprocess the 5' RACE reads, holding one entry per CDR3 protein. The sample yields some 320,000 distinct CDR3 sequences, about 9.5% seen once. The sequencing used PBMCs, collected on the day of the first yellow fever vaccination. J is TRBJ2-1 and V is TRBV9, with 13 bases aligning to TRBD2. This TCR derives from a man aged 18 to 29 who received the YFV17D yellow fever vaccine. The CDR3 sequence is CASSDRLAGGSYNEQFF. For the CDR3, the DNA is TGTGCCAGCAGCGACCGACTAGCGGGGGGATCCTACAATGAGCAGTTCTTC.